The sequence of this T cell receptor beta chain was determined in a study of blood T cell repertoires in COVID-19. With V trimmed by 5 bases and J by 3 bases, 12 bases remained unmatched. The CDR3 consists of 16 residues. Germline loops: CDR1 MNHEY, CDR2 SMNVEV (reference sequence). Using immunoSEQ multiplex PCR, the repertoire was profiled, and TCRdb retains in-frame clones only, with some absent. Of 100,000 to 120,000 clones in the sample, just over 85% are singletons; the top ten hold less than 2.5%. The sequence was obtained from a human donor in a cohort sampled during active COVID-19. The rearrangement joins TRBV27 to TRBJ2-7, with 8 bases fitting TRBD1. The source material was peripheral blood. The CDR3 coding sequence is TGTGCCAGCAGTCCCGAGGCGACAGGGGTCTTCTACGAGCAGTACTTC. Protein product: CASSPEATGVFYEQYF.